This passage covers 29 T cell receptor beta chains from one sample sequenced in a study of T cells in Graves' hyperthyroidism and ophthalmopathy. Amplification yielded TCR beta CDR3 regions, with RNA transcripts as the source. The HTBI set primed first-round TCR CDR3 RT-PCR. Via MiXCR, TCRdb re-called the multiplex PCR reads, giving one row per CDR3 protein. This sample has around 760,000 distinct CDR3 sequences; roughly a third occur once, and the top ten carry 31%. Sequencing was done on a sample of blood. Receptors originate from a woman aged 40 to 50 with Graves' hyperthyroidism.

The V call is TRBV4-3, the J call TRBJ2-5; D remains unclear. CDR1 is LGHNA, CDR2 YSLEER, per germline. Deletions cut 2 bases from V and 5 bases from J, with 9 bases between. The CDR3 is made up of 13 amino acids. CDR3 sequence (DNA): TGCGCCAGCAGCCAACGCCATGCGGAGACCCAGTACTTC. It specifies CASSQRHAETQYF.

This clonotype was picked up a small number of times. This sequence joins TRBV4-1 and TRBJ2-5; 9 nucleotides line up with TRBD1. The length of the CDR3 is 17 residues. V trimming: 5 bases; J trimming: 5 bases; junction bases outside the gene matches: 15. CDR1 is MGHRA, CDR2 YSYEKL, per germline. The CDR3 DNA is TGCGCCAGCAGCTCATCCGGGACAGGGTTGTTCACGGAGACCCAGTACTTC. It specifies CASSSSGTGLFTETQYF.

In this sample, this clonotype turned up many times. V usage is TRBV9 and J usage is TRBJ2-2, with 9 bases aligning to TRBD2. The J segment lost 3 bases and the V segment lost 0 bases, leaving 3 bases of the junction unmatched. This CDR3 region has 16 residues. The germline V gene has CDR1 SGDLS and CDR2 YYNGEE. The CDR3 DNA is TGTGCCAGCAGCGTAGCGGCGGGAGGGGACACCGGGGAGCTGTTTTTT. Its protein product is CASSVAAGGDTGELFF.

This clonotype showed up many times. The chain combines TRBV14 with TRBJ1-1; unclear D gene. With 1 base removed from V and 1 base from J, the gap between germline ends came to 7 bases. The germline CDR1 and CDR2 sequences are SGHDN and FVKESK. This CDR3 is built from 14 residues. In DNA, the CDR3 is TGTGCCAGCAGCCAAGGTATCCGGAACACTGAAGCTTTCTTT. Encoded protein: CASSQGIRNTEAFF.

The V and J genes are TRBV11-2 and TRBJ1-6; D not resolved. CDR1 is SGHAT, CDR2 FQNNGV, per germline. V was trimmed by 5 bases and J by 7 bases, leaving 15 bases between them. There are 15 residues in the CDR3. CDR3 in amino acids: CASSPIVNLNSPLHF. CDR3 bases: TGTGCCAGCAGCCCCATCGTCAACTTAAATTCACCCCTCCACTTT.

The chain links TRBV10-3 to TRBJ2-6; the match to TRBD1 covers 7 bases. Germline CDR1 ENHRY, CDR2 SYGVKD. CDR3 length equals 18 residues. V dropped 10 bases and J dropped 0; count of bases not matched to a gene: 15. CDR3 protein: CASPPRDRAISGANVLTF. In DNA form, the CDR3 reads TGTGCCAGCCCACCACGCGACAGGGCAATCTCTGGGGCCAACGTCCTGACTTTC.

Concerning this clonotype: The germline gene is not matched at one end of the junction; a read error may be the cause. The V gene is TRBV5-1, the J gene TRBJ1-6; D may be TRBD1 (5 bases). Germline V gene lookup returns CDR1 SGHRS and CDR2 YFSETQ. There are 15 residues in the CDR3. CDR3 loop: CASSQDSSYSSPLHF. The CDR3 DNA reads TGCGCCAGCAGCCAAGACAGCTCCTATAGTTCACCCCTCCACTTT.

This clonotype showed up many times. The V gene is TRBV24-1, the J gene TRBJ1-5; TRBD1 aligns across 12 bases. This CDR3 is 14 amino acids long. The J segment lost 4 bases and the V segment lost 9 bases, leaving 3 bases of the junction unmatched. Germline V gene sequence: CDR1 KGHDR, CDR2 SFDVKD. The CDR3 is CATGDRGRNQPQHF. CDR3 coding DNA: TGTGCCACCGGGGACAGGGGGCGAAATCAGCCCCAGCATTTT.

This clonotype was counted a few times. This chain links TRBV10-3 with TRBJ1-2; no reliable D call. CDR1 and CDR2 (germline): ENHRY, SYGVKD. Trimming cost V 8 bases and J 8 bases, with 21 bases left between them. This CDR3 is 14 amino acids long. CDR3 loop: CAIGVGSTLSGYTF. The DNA of the CDR3 is TGTGCCATCGGAGTCGGCAGTACCCTGAGCGGCTACACCTTC.

The rearrangement uses TRBV30 and TRBJ1-1; no reliable D call. Germline CDR1 GTSNPN, CDR2 SVGIG (reference sequence). CDR3 length: 13 amino acids. Trimming cost V 5 bases and J 3 bases, with 13 bases left between them. Here the CDR3 reads CAWSEDKDTEAFF. The CDR3, as DNA: TGTGCCTGGTCAGAAGACAAGGACACTGAAGCTTTCTTT.

This clonotype was observed a handful of times. The chain carries TRBV12-3 or TRBV12-4 and TRBJ1-2; D ambiguous. V shed 4 bases and J shed 8 bases, with 11 bases lying between them. This CDR3 contains 12 residues. In nucleotides, the CDR3 is TGTGCCAGCAGTTCACTTCTCCGAGGCTACACCTTC. Its translation is CASSSLLRGYTF.

This clonotype was recorded at least ten times. CDR3 region: CASSRQEDNSPLHF. As DNA, the CDR3 is TGTGCCAGCAGTAGACAGGAAGATAATTCACCCCTCCACTTT. The gene calls are TRBV6-5 and TRBJ1-6; weak D call: TRBD1 (6 bases). The CDR3 length is 14 residues. V was shortened by 5 bases and J by 5 bases, with 10 bases between the two germline ends. Germline loops: CDR1 MNHEY, CDR2 SVGAGI.

This clonotype was seen more than once but under ten times. V is TRBV15 and J is TRBJ1-5; maybe TRBD1 (6 bases). Between the trimmed V and J ends, which lost 6 bases and 6 bases, there was a span of 9 bases. Germline CDR1 is LNHNV and CDR2 is YYDKDF (reference sequence). The CDR3 has 12 residues. The CDR3 here is CATRQGIQPQHF. The CDR3 DNA sequence: TGTGCCACCAGACAGGGTATTCAGCCCCAGCATTTT.

This clonotype was counted only a few times. A read error may explain this, as a much larger clone is one base away. The DNA of the CDR3 is TGTGCCAGCACCGACAGGGACTATGGCTACACCTTC. This translates into CASTDRDYGYTF. This sequence joins TRBV6-5 and TRBJ1-2; 7 bases fit TRBD1. The junction had 2 bases not matched to a gene; V was cut back by 7 bases and J by 3 bases. The length of the CDR3 is 12 residues. Germline loops: CDR1 MNHEY, CDR2 SVGAGI.

This clonotype has only a few counts. The gene calls are TRBV5-1 and TRBJ2-7; possibly TRBD1 for D (6 bases). V gave up 6 bases and J gave up 5 bases, with 21 bases separating them. The CDR3 has 15 residues. CDR1 is SGHRS and CDR2 is YFSETQ in the germline V gene. Written as DNA, the CDR3 is TGCGCCAGCACGACCCTGGGGGCCGGGGTCCACGAGCAGTACTTC. It yields the protein CASTTLGAGVHEQYF. Based on the CDR3 plus reference TRBV5-1 and TRBJ2-7, the full variable domain is KAGVTQTPRYLIKTRGQQVTLSCSPISGHRSVSWYQQTPGQGLQFLFEYFSETQRNKGNFPGRFSGRQFSNSRSEMNVSTLELGDSALYLCASTTLGAGVHEQYFGPGTRLTVT.

The rearrangement uses TRBV9 and TRBJ2-7; D unclear. Trimming left V 0 bases short and J 2 bases short, with 12 bases between. Germline loops: CDR1 SGDLS, CDR2 YYNGEE. The CDR3 spans 15 residues. DNA for the CDR3: TGTGCCAGCAGCGTAGGCGCCCTATCCACCTACGAGCAGTACTTC. Residues: CASSVGALSTYEQYF.

In this sample, this clonotype is medium-sized (0.01 to 0.1%). The rearrangement links TRBV25-1 to TRBJ2-5; D tentatively reads TRBD1 or TRBD2 (5 bases each). The CDR3 length is 15 residues. Germline assignment: CDR1 MGHDK and CDR2 SYGVNS. V lost 3 bases to trimming and J lost 8 bases, with 19 bases between them. The CDR3 DNA sequence: TGTGCCAGCAGTGACAGGACTGTGGGGCAAGGAACCCAGTACTTC. It specifies CASSDRTVGQGTQYF.

Note on this clonotype: At one end the junction does not follow the germline gene, possibly because of a read error. This chain connects TRBV25-1 to TRBJ2-7; 13 positions agree with TRBD2. The germline V gene has CDR1 MGHDK and CDR2 SYGVNS. CDR3 length: 15 residues. The CDR3 spells CASSRLAGGLYEQHF. CDR3 nucleotides: TGTGCCAGCAGCCGACTAGCGGGAGGACTCTACGAGCAGCACTTC.

This clonotype was recorded many times. At one end, the junction sequence differs from germline, possibly due to a read error. This sequence joins TRBV2 and TRBJ1-3; D is undetermined. Germline CDR1 is SNHLY and CDR2 is FYNNEI. The CDR3 sequence is 12 residues long. The CDR3: CASSESGNTIYF. In DNA form, the CDR3 reads TGCGCCAGCAGTGAGTCTGGAAACACCATATATTTT.

This chain connects TRBV5-1 to TRBJ2-7, with a weak D call TRBD1 (6 bases). CDR1 and CDR2 (germline): SGHRS, YFSETQ. The V and J ends lost 1 base and 0 bases respectively, with 17 bases between them. The CDR3 length is 17 residues. The DNA of the CDR3 is TGCGCCAGCAGCTTGACGGGACAACCTGATACCTCCTACGAGCAGTACTTC. Translating it yields CASSLTGQPDTSYEQYF. The full variable domain, in which reference TRBV5-1 and TRBJ2-7 provide the parts outside the CDR3, is KAGVTQTPRYLIKTRGQQVTLSCSPISGHRSVSWYQQTPGQGLQFLFEYFSETQRNKGNFPGRFSGRQFSNSRSEMNVSTLELGDSALYLCASSLTGQPDTSYEQYFGPGTRLTVT.

This clonotype has ten or more counts. The CDR3 DNA follows: TGCAGTGCTCCGCCCGGGACAGGGGGCGTCGAGCAGTACTTC. It translates to CSAPPGTGGVEQYF. The chain recombines TRBV20-1 with TRBJ2-7, with 12 bases fitting TRBD1. The CDR3 spans 14 residues. The germline V gene has CDR1 DFQATT and CDR2 SNEGSKA (reference sequence). With 5 bases clipped from V and 6 bases from J, the junction kept 8 bases outside the gene matches.

V is TRBV5-6 and J is TRBJ1-5, with 7 bases matching TRBD1. Germline lookup yields CDR1 SGHDT and CDR2 YYEEEE. The CDR3 has 15 residues. The junction had 4 bases not matched to a gene; V was cut back by 1 base and J by 3 bases. CDR3 DNA sequence: TGTGCCAGCAGCTTGTTGACAGGGATCAATCAGCCCCAGCATTTT. Translated, it gives CASSLLTGINQPQHF.

The chain employs TRBV6-2 or TRBV6-3 and TRBJ2-7; D possibly corresponds to TRBD2 (6 bases). The CDR3 loop spans 14 amino acids. Germline lookup yields CDR1 MNHEY and CDR2 SVGEGT. V gave up 3 bases and J gave up 6 bases, with 15 bases separating them. The CDR3 spells CASSYSGYESEQYF. In nucleotides, the CDR3 is TGTGCCAGCAGTTATAGCGGTTACGAGTCCGAGCAGTACTTC.

In its sample, this clonotype was seen many times. V and J are TRBV20-1 and TRBJ1-2; possible D gene TRBD1, 5 bases. This CDR3 comprises 11 residues. Germline V gene sequence: CDR1 DFQATT, CDR2 SNEGSKA (reference sequence). CDR3 in amino acids: CRTREGYGYTF. CDR3 nucleotide sequence: TGCAGAACCAGGGAGGGCTATGGCTACACCTTC.

This chain uses TRBV20-1 with TRBJ2-7, with 9 bases fitting TRBD1. The CDR3 is 15 residues long. Germline V CDR1 and CDR2: DFQATT, SNEGSKA (reference sequence). Trimming cost V 6 bases and J 2 bases; bases outside gene matches: 11. The CDR3 sequence: CSAEYRDRVTYEQYF. The CDR3 nucleotides are TGCAGTGCGGAATACCGGGACAGGGTAACCTACGAGCAGTACTTC.

The V call is TRBV15, the J call TRBJ1-3, with 8 positions matching TRBD1. Germline CDR1 is LNHNV and CDR2 is YYDKDF (reference sequence). This CDR3 is built from 16 residues. With 0 bases clipped from V and 2 bases from J, the junction kept 3 bases outside the gene matches. CDR3 residues: CATSREDRGAGNTIYF. The DNA for the CDR3 is TGTGCCACCAGCAGAGAAGACAGGGGCGCTGGAAACACCATATATTTT.

This clonotype has more than one count but fewer than ten. This chain joins TRBV16 and TRBJ1-2; D not certain. Germline CDR1 is KGHSY and CDR2 is FQNENV. V shed 2 bases and J shed 8 bases, with 9 bases lying between them. The CDR3 totals 12 residues. The CDR3 DNA reads as TGTGCCAGCAGCCAAGTGGAGGGAGGCTACACCTTC. Translated, it gives CASSQVEGGYTF. The full variable domain, with the rest looked up from reference TRBV16 and TRBJ1-2, is GEEVAQTPKHLVRGEGQKAKLYCAPIKGHSYVFWYQQVLKNEFKFLISFQNENVFDETGMPKERFSAKCLPNSPCSLEIQATKLEDSAVYFCASSQVEGGYTFGSGTRLTVV.

This chain connects TRBV7-9 to TRBJ2-7; TRBD1 matches 8 bases. The J segment lost 3 bases and the V segment lost 4 bases, leaving 20 bases of the junction unmatched. The CDR3 runs 19 residues. CDR1 is SEHNR, CDR2 FQNEAQ, per germline (reference sequence). The DNA for the CDR3 is TGTGCCAGCAGCTCGTCCGTCCTACAGGGGGAAGGGGGGTTCTACGAGCAGTACTTC. Translating gives CASSSSVLQGEGGFYEQYF.

The chain carries TRBV20-1 and TRBJ2-2; D unresolved. Between the trimmed V and J ends, which lost 2 bases and 0 bases, there was a span of 10 bases. This CDR3 is 15 amino acids long. Germline V gene lookup returns CDR1 DFQATT and CDR2 SNEGSKA (reference sequence). This chain's CDR3 is CSARPDGPNTGELFF. The CDR3 bases are TGCAGTGCTAGACCTGACGGGCCGAACACCGGGGAGCTGTTTTTT.